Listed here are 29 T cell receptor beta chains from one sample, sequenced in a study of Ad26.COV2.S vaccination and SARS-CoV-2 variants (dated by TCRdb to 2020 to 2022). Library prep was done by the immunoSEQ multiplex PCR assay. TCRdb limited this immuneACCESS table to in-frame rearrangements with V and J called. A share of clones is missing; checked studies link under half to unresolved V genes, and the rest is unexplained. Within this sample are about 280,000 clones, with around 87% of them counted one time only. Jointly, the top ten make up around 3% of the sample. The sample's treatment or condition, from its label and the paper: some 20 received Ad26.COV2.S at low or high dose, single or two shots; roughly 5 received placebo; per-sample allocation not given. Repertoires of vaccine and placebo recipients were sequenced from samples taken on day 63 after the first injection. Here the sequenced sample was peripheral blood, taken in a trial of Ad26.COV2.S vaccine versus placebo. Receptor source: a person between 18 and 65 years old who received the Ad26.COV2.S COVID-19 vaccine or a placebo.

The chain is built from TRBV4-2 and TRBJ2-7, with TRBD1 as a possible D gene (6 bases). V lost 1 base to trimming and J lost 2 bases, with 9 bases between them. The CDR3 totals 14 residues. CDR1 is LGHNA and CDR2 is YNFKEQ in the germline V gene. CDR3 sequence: CASSQAQGAYEQYF. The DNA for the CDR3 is TGTGCCAGCAGCCAAGCACAGGGAGCCTACGAGCAGTACTTC.

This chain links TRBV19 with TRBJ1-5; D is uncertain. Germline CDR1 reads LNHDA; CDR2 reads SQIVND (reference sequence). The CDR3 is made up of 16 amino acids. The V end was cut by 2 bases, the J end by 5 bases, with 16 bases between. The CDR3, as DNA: TGTGCCAGTAGTATATCGGGATCGACCCTCCATCAGCCCCAGCATTTT. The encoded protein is CASSISGSTLHQPQHF.

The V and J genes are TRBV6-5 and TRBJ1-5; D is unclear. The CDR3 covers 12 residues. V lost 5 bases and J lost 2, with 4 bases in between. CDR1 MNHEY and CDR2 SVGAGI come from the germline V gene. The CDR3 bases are TGTGCCAGCAGTAAGGGCAATCAGCCCCAGCATTTT. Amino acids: CASSKGNQPQHF.

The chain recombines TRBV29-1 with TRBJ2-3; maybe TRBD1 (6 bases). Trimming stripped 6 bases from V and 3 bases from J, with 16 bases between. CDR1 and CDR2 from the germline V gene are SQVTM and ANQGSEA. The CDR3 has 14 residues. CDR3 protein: CSVVGEGVTDTQYF. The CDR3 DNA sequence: TGCAGCGTGGTCGGAGAGGGGGTAACAGATACGCAGTATTTT.

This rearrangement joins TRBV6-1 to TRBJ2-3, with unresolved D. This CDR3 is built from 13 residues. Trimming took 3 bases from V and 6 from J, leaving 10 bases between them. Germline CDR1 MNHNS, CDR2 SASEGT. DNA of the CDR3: TGTGCCAGCAGTGATACGTCATCCGATACGCAGTATTTT. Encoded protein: CASSDTSSDTQYF.

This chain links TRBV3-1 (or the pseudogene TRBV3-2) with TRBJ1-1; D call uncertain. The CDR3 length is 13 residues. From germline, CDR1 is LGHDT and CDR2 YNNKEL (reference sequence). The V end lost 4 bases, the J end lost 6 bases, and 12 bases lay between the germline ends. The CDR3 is CASSPLHGAEAFF. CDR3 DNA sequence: TGTGCCAGCAGCCCCCTACATGGGGCTGAAGCTTTCTTT.

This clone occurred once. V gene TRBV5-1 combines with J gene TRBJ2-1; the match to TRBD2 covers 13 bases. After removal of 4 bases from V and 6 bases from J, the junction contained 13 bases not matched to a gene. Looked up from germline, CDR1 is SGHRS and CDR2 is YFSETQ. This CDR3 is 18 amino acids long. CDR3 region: CASSNPGLAGPRGNEQFF. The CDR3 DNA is TGCGCCAGCAGCAACCCGGGACTAGCGGGACCCCGGGGCAATGAGCAGTTCTTC.

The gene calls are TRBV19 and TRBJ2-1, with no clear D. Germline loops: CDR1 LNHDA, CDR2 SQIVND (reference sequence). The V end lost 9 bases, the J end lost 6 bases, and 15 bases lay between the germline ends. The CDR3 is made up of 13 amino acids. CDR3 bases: TGTGCCAGCGAATCGCCATGGGGCAATGAGCAGTTCTTC. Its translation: CASESPWGNEQFF.

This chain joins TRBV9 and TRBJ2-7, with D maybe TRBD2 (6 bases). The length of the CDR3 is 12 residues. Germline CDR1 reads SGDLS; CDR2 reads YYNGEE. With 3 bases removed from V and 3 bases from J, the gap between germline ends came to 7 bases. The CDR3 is CASSGGGYEQYF. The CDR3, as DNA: TGTGCCAGCAGCGGGGGAGGCTACGAGCAGTACTTC.

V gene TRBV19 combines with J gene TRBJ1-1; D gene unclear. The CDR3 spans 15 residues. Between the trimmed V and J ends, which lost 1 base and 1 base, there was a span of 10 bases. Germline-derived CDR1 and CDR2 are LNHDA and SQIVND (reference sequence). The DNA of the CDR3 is TGTGCCAGTAGTATAGGTCGGGCACAGAACACTGAAGCTTTCTTT. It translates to CASSIGRAQNTEAFF.

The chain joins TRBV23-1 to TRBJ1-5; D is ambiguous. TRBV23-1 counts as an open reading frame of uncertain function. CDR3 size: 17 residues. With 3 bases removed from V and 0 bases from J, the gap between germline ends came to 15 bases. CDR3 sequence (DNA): TGCGCCAGCAGTCATCGCCGGGCCTATGGTAGCAATCAGCCCCAGCATTTT. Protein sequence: CASSHRRAYGSNQPQHF.

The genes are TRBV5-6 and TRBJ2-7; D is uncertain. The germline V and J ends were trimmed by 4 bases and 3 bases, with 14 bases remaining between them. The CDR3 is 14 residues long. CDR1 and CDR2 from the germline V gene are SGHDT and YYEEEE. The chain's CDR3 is CASSQRKVYYEQYF. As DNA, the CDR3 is TGTGCCAGCAGCCAAAGGAAGGTTTACTACGAGCAGTACTTC.

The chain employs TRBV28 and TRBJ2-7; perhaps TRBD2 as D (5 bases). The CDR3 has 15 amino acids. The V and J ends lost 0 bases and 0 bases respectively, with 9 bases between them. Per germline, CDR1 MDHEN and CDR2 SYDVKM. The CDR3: CASSLWATSSYEQYF. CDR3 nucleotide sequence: TGTGCCAGCAGTTTATGGGCTACTAGCTCCTACGAGCAGTACTTC.

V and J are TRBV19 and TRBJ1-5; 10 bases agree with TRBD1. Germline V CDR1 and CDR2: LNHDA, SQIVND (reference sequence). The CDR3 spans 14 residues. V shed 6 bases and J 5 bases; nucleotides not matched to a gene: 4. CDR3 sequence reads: CASSKTGGDQPQHF. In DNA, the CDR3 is TGTGCCAGTAGCAAGACAGGGGGCGATCAGCCCCAGCATTTT.

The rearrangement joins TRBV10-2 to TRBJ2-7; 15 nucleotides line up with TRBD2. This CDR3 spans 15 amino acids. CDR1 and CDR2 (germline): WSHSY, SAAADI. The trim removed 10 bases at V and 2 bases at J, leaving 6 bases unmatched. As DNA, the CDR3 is TGCGCCACCCGAGGACTAGCGGGAGGGACCTACGAGCAGTACTTC. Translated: CATRGLAGGTYEQYF.

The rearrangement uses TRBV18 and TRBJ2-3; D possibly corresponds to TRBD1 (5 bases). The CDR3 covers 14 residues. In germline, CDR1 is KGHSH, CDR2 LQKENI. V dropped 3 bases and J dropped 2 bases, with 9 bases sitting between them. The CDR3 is CASSPRQTTDTQYF. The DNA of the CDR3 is TGTGCCAGCTCACCGAGACAGACCACAGATACGCAGTATTTT.

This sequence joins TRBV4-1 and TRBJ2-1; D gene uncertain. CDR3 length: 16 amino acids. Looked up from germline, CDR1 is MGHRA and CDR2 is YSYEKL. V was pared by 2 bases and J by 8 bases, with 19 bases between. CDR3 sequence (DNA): TGCGCCAGCAGCCAACTAACAGTTTGGGGAATCGATGAGCAGTTCTTC. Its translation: CASSQLTVWGIDEQFF.

CDR3 region: CAWSVLAGATGELFF. The CDR3 DNA reads as TGTGCCTGGAGTGTACTAGCGGGGGCAACCGGGGAGCTGTTTTTT. V usage is TRBV30 and J usage is TRBJ2-2; 11 bases are a match to TRBD2. J lost 5 bases, V lost 0 bases, and 2 bases had no gene match. The CDR3 extends over 15 amino acids. Germline-derived CDR1 and CDR2 are GTSNPN and SVGIG (reference sequence).

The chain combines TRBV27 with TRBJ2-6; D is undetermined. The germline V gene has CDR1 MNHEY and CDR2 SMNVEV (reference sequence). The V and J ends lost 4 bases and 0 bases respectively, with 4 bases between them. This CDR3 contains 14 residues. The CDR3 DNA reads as TGTGCCAGCAGTTCATTCTCTGGGGCCAACGTCCTGACTTTC. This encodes CASSSFSGANVLTF.

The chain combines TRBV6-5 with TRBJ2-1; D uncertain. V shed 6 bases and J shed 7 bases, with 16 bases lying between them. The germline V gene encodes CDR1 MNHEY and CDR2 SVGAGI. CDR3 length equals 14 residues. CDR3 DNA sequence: TGTGCCAGCAGCGTTGGTAGGGCCGTGAATGAGCAGTTCTTC. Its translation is CASSVGRAVNEQFF.

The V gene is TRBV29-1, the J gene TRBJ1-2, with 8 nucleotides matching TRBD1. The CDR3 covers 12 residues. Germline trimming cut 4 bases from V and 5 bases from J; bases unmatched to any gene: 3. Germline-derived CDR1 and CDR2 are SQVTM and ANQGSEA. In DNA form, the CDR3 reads TGCAGCGTTGTGCAGGGGGCGTATGGCTACACCTTC. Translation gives CSVVQGAYGYTF.

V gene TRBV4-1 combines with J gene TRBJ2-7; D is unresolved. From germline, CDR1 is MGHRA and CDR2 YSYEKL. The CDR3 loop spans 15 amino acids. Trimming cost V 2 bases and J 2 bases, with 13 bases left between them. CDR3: CASSQLDWTPYEQYF. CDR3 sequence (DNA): TGCGCCAGCAGCCAACTCGACTGGACCCCCTACGAGCAGTACTTC.

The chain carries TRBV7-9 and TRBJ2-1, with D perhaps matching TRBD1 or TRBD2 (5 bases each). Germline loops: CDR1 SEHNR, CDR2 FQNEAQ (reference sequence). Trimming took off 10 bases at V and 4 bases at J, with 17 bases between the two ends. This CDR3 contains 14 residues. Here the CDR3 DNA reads TGTGCCATCGGGATTCAGGGTTCATACAATGAGCAGTTCTTC. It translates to CAIGIQGSYNEQFF.

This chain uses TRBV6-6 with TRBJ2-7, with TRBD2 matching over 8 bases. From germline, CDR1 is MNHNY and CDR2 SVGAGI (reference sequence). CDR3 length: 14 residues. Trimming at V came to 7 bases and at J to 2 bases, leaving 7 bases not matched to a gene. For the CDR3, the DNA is TGTGCCAGCACCCCGGGGGGGGGCCCCTACGAGCAGTACTTC. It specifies CASTPGGGPYEQYF.

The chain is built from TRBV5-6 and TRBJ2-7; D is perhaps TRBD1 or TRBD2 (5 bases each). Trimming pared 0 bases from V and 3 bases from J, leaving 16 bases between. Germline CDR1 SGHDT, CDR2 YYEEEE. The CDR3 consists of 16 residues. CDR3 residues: CASSLAGLNGDYEQYF. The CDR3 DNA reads TGTGCCAGCAGCTTGGCAGGGCTCAACGGGGACTACGAGCAGTACTTC.

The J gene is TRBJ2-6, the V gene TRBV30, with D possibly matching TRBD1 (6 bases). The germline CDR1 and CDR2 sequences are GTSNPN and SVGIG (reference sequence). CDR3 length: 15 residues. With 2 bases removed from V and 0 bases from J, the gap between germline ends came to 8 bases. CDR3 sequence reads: CAWSTGSSGANVLTF. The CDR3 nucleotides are TGTGCCTGGAGTACAGGGTCCTCTGGGGCCAACGTCCTGACTTTC.

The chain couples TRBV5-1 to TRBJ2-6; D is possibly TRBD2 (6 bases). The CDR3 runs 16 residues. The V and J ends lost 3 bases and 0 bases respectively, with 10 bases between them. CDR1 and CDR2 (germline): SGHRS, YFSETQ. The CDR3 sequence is CASSSRRGSGANVLTF. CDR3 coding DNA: TGCGCCAGCAGCTCGAGGCGGGGCTCTGGGGCCAACGTCCTGACTTTC. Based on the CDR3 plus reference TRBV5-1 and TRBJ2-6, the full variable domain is KAGVTQTPRYLIKTRGQQVTLSCSPISGHRSVSWYQQTPGQGLQFLFEYFSETQRNKGNFPGRFSGRQFSNSRSEMNVSTLELGDSALYLCASSSRRGSGANVLTFGAGSRLTVL.

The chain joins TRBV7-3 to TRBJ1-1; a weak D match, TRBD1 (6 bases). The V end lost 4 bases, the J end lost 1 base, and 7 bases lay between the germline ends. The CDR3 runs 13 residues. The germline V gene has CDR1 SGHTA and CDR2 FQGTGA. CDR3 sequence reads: CASSSGANTEAFF. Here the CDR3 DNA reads TGTGCCAGCAGCTCAGGGGCGAACACTGAAGCTTTCTTT.

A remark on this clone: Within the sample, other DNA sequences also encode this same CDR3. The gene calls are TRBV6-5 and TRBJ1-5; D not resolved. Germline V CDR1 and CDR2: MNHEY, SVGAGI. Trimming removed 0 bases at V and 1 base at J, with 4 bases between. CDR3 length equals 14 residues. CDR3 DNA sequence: TGTGCCAGCAGTTACTCGCGGAGCAATCAGCCCCAGCATTTT. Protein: CASSYSRSNQPQHF.